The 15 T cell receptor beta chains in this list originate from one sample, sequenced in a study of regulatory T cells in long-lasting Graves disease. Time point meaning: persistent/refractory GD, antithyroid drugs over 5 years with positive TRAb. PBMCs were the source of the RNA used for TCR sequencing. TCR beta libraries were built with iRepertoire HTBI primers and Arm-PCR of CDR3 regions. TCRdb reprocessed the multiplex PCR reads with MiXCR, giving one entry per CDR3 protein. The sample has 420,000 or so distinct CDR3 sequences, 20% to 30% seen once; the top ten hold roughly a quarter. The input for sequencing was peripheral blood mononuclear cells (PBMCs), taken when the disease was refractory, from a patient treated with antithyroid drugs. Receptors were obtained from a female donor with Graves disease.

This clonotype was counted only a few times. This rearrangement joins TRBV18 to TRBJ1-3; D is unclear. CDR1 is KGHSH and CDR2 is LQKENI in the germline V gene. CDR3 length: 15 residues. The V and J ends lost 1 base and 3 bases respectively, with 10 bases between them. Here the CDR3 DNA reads TGTGCCAGCTCACCACAAGAGCTCGTTGGAAACACCATATATTTT. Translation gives CASSPQELVGNTIYF.

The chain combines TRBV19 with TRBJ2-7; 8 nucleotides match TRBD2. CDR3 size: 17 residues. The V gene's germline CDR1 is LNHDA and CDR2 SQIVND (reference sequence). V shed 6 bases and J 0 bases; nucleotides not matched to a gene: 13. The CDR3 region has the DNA TGTGCCAGTAGACCCCGGGTTTCCGCGGGGGGCTCCTACGAGCAGTACTTC. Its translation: CASRPRVSAGGSYEQYF.

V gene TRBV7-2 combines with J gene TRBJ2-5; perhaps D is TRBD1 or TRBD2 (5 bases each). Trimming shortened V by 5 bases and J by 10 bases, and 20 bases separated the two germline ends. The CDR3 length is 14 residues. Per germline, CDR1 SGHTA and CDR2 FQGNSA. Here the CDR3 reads CASSPTRGSKDQYF. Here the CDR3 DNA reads TGTGCCAGCAGCCCCACGAGGGGCTCAAAGGACCAGTACTTC.

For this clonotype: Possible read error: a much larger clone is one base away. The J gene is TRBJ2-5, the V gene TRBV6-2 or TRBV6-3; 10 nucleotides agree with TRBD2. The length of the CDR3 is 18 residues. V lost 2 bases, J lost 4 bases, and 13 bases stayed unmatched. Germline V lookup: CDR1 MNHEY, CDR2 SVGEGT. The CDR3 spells CASSYVLAGAPYPETQYF. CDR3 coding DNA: TGTGCCAGCAGTTACGTTCTAGCGGGGGCCCCGTACCCAGAGACCCAGTACTTC.

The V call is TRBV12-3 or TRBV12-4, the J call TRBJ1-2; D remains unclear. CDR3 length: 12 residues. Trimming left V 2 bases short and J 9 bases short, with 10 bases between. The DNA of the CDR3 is TGTGCCAGCAGTTTATTGGGGATCCGCTACACCTTC. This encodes CASSLLGIRYTF.

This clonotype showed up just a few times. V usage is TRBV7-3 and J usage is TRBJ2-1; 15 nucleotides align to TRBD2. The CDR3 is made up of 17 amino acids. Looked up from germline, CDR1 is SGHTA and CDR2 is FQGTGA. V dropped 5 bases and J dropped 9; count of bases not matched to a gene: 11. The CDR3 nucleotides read TGTGCCAGCAGCCGCGGACTAGCGGGAGGGCCCCCGGGTGAGCAGTTCTTC. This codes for CASSRGLAGGPPGEQFF.

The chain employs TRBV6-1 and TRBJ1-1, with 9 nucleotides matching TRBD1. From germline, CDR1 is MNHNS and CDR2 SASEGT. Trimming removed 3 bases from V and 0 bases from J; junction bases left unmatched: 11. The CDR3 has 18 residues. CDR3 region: CASSDRTGTGIMNTEAFF. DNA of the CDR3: TGTGCCAGCAGTGATAGGACCGGGACAGGGATAATGAACACTGAAGCTTTCTTT.

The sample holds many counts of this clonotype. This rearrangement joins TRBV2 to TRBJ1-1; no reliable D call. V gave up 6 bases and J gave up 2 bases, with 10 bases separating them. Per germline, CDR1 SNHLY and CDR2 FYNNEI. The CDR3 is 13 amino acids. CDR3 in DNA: TGTGCCAGCAGGCAGGATCGAAACACTGAAGCTTTCTTT. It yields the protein CASRQDRNTEAFF.

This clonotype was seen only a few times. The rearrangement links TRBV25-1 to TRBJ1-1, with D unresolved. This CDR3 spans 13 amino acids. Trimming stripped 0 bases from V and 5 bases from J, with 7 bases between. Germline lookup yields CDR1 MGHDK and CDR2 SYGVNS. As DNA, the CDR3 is TGTGCCAGCAGTGAATATCGAGAAACTGAAGCTTTCTTT. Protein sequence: CASSEYRETEAFF. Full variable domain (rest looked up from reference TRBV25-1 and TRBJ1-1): EADIYQTPRYLVIGTGKKITLECSQTMGHDKMYWYQQDPGMELHLIHYSYGVNSTEKGDLSSESTVSRIRTEHFPLTLESARPSHTSQYLCASSEYRETEAFFGQGTRLTVV.

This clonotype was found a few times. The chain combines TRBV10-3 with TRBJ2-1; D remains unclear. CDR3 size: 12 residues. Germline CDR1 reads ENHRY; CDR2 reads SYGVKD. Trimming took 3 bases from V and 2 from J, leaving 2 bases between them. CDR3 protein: CAISEPYNEQFF. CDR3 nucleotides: TGTGCCATCAGTGAACCCTACAATGAGCAGTTCTTC.

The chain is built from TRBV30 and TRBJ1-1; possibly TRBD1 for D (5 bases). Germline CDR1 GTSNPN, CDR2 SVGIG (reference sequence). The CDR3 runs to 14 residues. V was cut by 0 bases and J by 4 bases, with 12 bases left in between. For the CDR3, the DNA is TGTGCCTGGAGTGTCGGGGCGTTTGGCACTGAAGCTTTCTTT. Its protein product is CAWSVGAFGTEAFF.

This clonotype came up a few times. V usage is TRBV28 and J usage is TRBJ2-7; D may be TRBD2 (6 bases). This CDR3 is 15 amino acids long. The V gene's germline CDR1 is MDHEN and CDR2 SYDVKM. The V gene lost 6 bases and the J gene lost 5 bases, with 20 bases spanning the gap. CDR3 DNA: TGTGCCAGCAGAAGTGGCTCAAGCGGGCGCGACGAGCAGTACTTC. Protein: CASRSGSSGRDEQYF.

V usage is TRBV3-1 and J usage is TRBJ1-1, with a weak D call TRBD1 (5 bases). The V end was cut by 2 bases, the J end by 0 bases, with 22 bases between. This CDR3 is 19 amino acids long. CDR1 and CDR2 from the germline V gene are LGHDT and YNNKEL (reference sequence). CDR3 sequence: CASSQPRARTTFMNTEAFF. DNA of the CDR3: TGTGCCAGCAGCCAACCAAGGGCCCGGACAACGTTCATGAACACTGAAGCTTTCTTT.

CDR3 nucleotides: TGTGCCAGCAGTTTTATGGGGCCCTCACTGAACACTGAAGCTTTCTTT. It translates to CASSFMGPSLNTEAFF. This chain connects TRBV27 to TRBJ1-1, with D possibly matching TRBD1 (5 bases). The CDR3 contains 16 residues. The V end lost 3 bases, the J end lost 0 bases, and 14 bases lay between the germline ends. CDR1 is MNHEY, CDR2 SMNVEV, per germline (reference sequence).

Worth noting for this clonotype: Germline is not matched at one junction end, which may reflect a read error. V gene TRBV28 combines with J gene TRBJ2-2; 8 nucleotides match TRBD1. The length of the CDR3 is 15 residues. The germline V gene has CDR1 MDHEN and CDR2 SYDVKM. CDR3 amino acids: CTSSARDRSTGELFF. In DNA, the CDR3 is TGTACCAGCAGTGCCAGGGACAGGAGCACCGGGGAGCTGTTTTTT.